This T cell receptor beta chain was sequenced in a study of blood T cell repertoires in COVID-19. Study-level background: The study drew acute and convalescent COVID-19 samples from the United States, Italy and Spain. PBMCs, B-cell-depleted T cells, or T cells were the source of the cDNA or gDNA that made up the material.

Study processing details: Scientists estimated how many nucleated cells there were by amplifying reference gene primers. Sequenced by immunoSEQ multiplex PCR; TCRdb stores in-frame clones only, minus some. The V and J calls and the clone size are those of that table, but D and trimming were determined from the DNA. The sample includes approximately 170,000 clones, 82% of them seen just once. The sequence was collected from a woman older than 75 with active or convalescent COVID-19. The material sequenced was peripheral blood.

CDR3 amino acids: CASRPTGSYGYTF. The CDR3 DNA sequence: TGTGCCAGCAGACCGACAGGGAGCTATGGCTACACCTTC. This rearrangement joins TRBV6-4 to TRBJ1-2; 7 positions agree with TRBD1. CDR3 length: 13 amino acids. Germline lookup yields CDR1 MRHNA and CDR2 SNTAGT. The junction had 5 bases not matched to a gene; V was cut back by 6 bases and J by 4 bases.